This passage covers 24 T cell receptor beta chains from one sample sequenced in a study of cytomegalovirus exposure and HLA in healthy donors. Vbeta (60) and Jbeta (13) primers were used in the PCR. Profiling relied on immunoSEQ multiplex PCR, and the TCRdb table lists in-frame clones only, not all of them. The sample contains 120,000 or so clones, around 74% of which appear only once. The sample was PBMCs. The receptors come from a woman aged 45-65 years in good health and CMV-seropositive.

Notes on this clone: The same CDR3 also results from other DNA sequences found in this sample. The chain carries TRBV7-2 and TRBJ1-5; maybe TRBD1 (6 bases). Germline values: CDR1 SGHTA, CDR2 FQGNSA. Trimming removed 5 bases at V and 4 bases at J, with 9 bases between. CDR3 length: 13 amino acids. CDR3 residues: CASSLRGNQPQHF. CDR3 DNA: TGTGCCAGCAGCCTCAGGGGAAATCAGCCCCAGCATTTT.

This clone was observed once. V and J are TRBV5-1 and TRBJ2-1; D is ambiguous. CDR3 length: 16 amino acids. Germline assignment: CDR1 SGHRS and CDR2 YFSETQ. The V gene lost 2 bases and the J gene lost 0 bases, with 12 bases spanning the gap. In DNA form, the CDR3 reads TGCGCCAGCAGCTTTATGGTGGCAGTCTCCTACAATGAGCAGTTCTTC. Translated, it gives CASSFMVAVSYNEQFF.

The V and J genes are TRBV19 and TRBJ2-1, with D perhaps matching TRBD2 (5 bases). With 5 bases removed from V and 5 bases from J, the gap between germline ends came to 10 bases. Germline CDR1 is LNHDA and CDR2 is SQIVND (reference sequence). CDR3 length: 13 amino acids. For the CDR3, the DNA is TGTGCCAGTAGTCCGACTACTAACAATGAGCAGTTCTTC. Protein: CASSPTTNNEQFF.

The chain couples TRBV13 to TRBJ2-5; D perhaps matches TRBD2 (5 bases). Deletions cut 3 bases from V and 7 bases from J, with 12 bases between. The CDR3 extends over 13 amino acids. Germline-derived CDR1 and CDR2 are PRHDT and FYEKMQ (reference sequence). CDR3 DNA sequence: TGTGCCAGCAGCTTGGTCGGACGGGGGACCCAGTACTTC. Its protein product is CASSLVGRGTQYF.

This chain connects TRBV10-3 to TRBJ2-5, with TRBD1 as a possible D gene (5 bases). V was cut by 8 bases and J by 1 base, with 11 bases left in between. In germline, CDR1 is ENHRY, CDR2 SYGVKD. This CDR3 is built from 13 residues. CDR3: CAIQPDSQETQYF. CDR3 nucleotides: TGTGCCATCCAGCCCGACAGCCAAGAGACCCAGTACTTC.

The chain carries TRBV5-6 and TRBJ1-2; 8 bases are a match to TRBD1. Per germline, CDR1 SGHDT and CDR2 YYEEEE. J gave up 7 bases and V 0 bases, and 5 bases lay outside the gene matches. This CDR3 has 14 amino acids. CDR3 sequence: CASSLGQGSLGYTF. CDR3 in DNA: TGTGCCAGCAGCTTGGGACAGGGGTCCCTTGGCTACACCTTC. Combining the CDR3 with reference TRBV5-6 and TRBJ1-2 gives the whole variable domain DAGVTQSPTHLIKTRGQQVTLRCSPKSGHDTVSWYQQALGQGPQFIFQYYEEEERQRGNFPDRFSGHQFPNYSSELNVNALLLGDSALYLCASSLGQGSLGYTFGSGTRLTVV.

This clone was picked up a small number of times. The rearrangement uses TRBV29-1 and TRBJ1-1; no definite D call. Germline V gives CDR1 SQVTM, CDR2 ANQGSEA. The CDR3 has 11 residues. Trimming took 5 bases from V and 0 from J, leaving 4 bases between them. The CDR3 sequence is CSVRVNTEAFF. The CDR3 region has the DNA TGCAGCGTTCGGGTGAACACTGAAGCTTTCTTT.

Written as DNA, the CDR3 is TGTGCCAGCAGTTTTTCGGCGGGGACCACCGGGGAGCTGTTTTTT. This encodes CASSFSAGTTGELFF. The genes are TRBV27 and TRBJ2-2; a weak D match, TRBD2 (6 bases). Trimming pared 3 bases from V and 4 bases from J, leaving 12 bases between. The germline CDR1 and CDR2 sequences are MNHEY and SMNVEV (reference sequence). The CDR3 sequence is 15 residues long.

This chain connects TRBV14 to TRBJ2-1; 12 bases map to TRBD2. The CDR3 loop spans 14 amino acids. The V gene's germline CDR1 is SGHDN and CDR2 FVKESK. J was trimmed by 10 bases and V by 4 bases; bases with no gene match: 5. The CDR3 DNA sequence: TGTGCCAGCAGCCCGACTAGCGGGGGAGCGGAGCAGTTCTTC. This sequence encodes CASSPTSGGAEQFF.

This clone was counted between two and nine times. The chain employs TRBV2 and TRBJ2-2; the D is unclear. The CDR3 consists of 15 residues. V was trimmed by 8 bases and J by 0 bases, leaving 13 bases between them. Germline V gene data show CDR1 as SNHLY and CDR2 as FYNNEI. The CDR3 region is CASQKRTANTGELFF. The CDR3 DNA reads as TGTGCCAGCCAGAAGCGCACCGCGAACACCGGGGAGCTGTTTTTT. The full variable domain, with the rest looked up from reference TRBV2 and TRBJ2-2, is EPEVTQTPSHQVTQMGQEVILRCVPISNHLYFYWYRQILGQKVEFLVSFYNNEISEKSEIFDDQFSVERPDGSNFTLKIRSTKLEDSAMYFCASQKRTANTGELFFGEGSRLTVL.

The chain is built from TRBV6-5 and TRBJ2-3; tentatively, D is TRBD1 (5 bases). This CDR3 has 14 amino acids. Germline lookup yields CDR1 MNHEY and CDR2 SVGAGI. Trimming took 2 bases from V and 6 from J, leaving 12 bases between them. The CDR3 nucleotides are TGTGCCAGCAGTTACGGGGCCTCCTCGGATACGCAGTATTTT. Its protein is CASSYGASSDTQYF.

DNA for the CDR3: TGCGCCAGCAGCCGCCTGGCATCGGGTGAGCAGTTCTTC. Translating gives CASSRLASGEQFF. The V and J genes are TRBV4-3 and TRBJ2-1; D remains ambiguous. The CDR3 is 13 amino acids. Trimming pared 4 bases from V and 9 bases from J, leaving 13 bases between. Germline loops: CDR1 LGHNA, CDR2 YSLEER.

Points on this clone: This specimen includes other DNA sequences encoding the same CDR3. V usage is TRBV5-8 and J usage is TRBJ2-5, with TRBD2 identical over 7 bases. V was pared by 5 bases and J by 5 bases, with 15 bases of the junction left unmatched. The length of the CDR3 is 16 residues. Per germline, CDR1 SGHTS and CDR2 YDEGEE. CDR3 region: CASSKGGQGSGETQYF. For the CDR3, the DNA is TGTGCCAGCAGTAAGGGAGGGCAGGGAAGTGGTGAGACCCAGTACTTC.

CDR3 in amino acids: CASSSDTNTGELFF. In DNA form, the CDR3 reads TGTGCCAGCAGCTCGGACACTAACACCGGGGAGCTGTTTTTT. The genes are TRBV7-7 and TRBJ2-2; maybe TRBD1 (5 bases). Germline V lookup: CDR1 SSHAT, CDR2 FNYEAQ (reference sequence). The CDR3 covers 14 residues. Trimming shortened V by 4 bases and J by 2 bases, and 8 bases separated the two germline ends.

V and J are TRBV19 and TRBJ2-2, with 8 bases identical to TRBD2. This CDR3 is built from 15 residues. Losses at the gene ends were 5 bases for V and 4 bases for J; bases not matched to a gene: 6. Germline assignment: CDR1 LNHDA and CDR2 SQIVND (reference sequence). CDR3 region: CASSSLAGRTGELFF. As DNA, the CDR3 is TGTGCCAGTAGTTCGCTAGCGGGTCGCACCGGGGAGCTGTTTTTT.

The chain joins TRBV11-2 to TRBJ2-5, with D possibly matching TRBD2 (5 bases). The CDR3 is 13 amino acids. The V end lost 3 bases, the J end lost 9 bases, and 14 bases lay between the germline ends. Germline V gives CDR1 SGHAT, CDR2 FQNNGV. CDR3 coding DNA: TGTGCCAGCAGCTTCTCCCAGACCGGGGCCCAGTACTTC. As protein: CASSFSQTGAQYF.

This clone was seen only a few times. V is TRBV6-1 and J is TRBJ2-1; TRBD2 aligns across 7 bases. This CDR3 spans 14 amino acids. After removal of 7 bases from V and 0 bases from J, the junction contained 3 bases not matched to a gene. CDR1 and CDR2 (germline): MNHNS, SASEGT. The CDR3 DNA reads as TGTGCCAGCATCCCGGGGGGCTCCTACAATGAGCAGTTCTTC. Protein product: CASIPGGSYNEQFF.

This clone was seen just once. The chain combines TRBV15 with TRBJ2-3; possibly TRBD2 for D (6 bases). Germline V gene data show CDR1 as LNHNV and CDR2 as YYDKDF (reference sequence). Trimming removed 5 bases at V and 2 bases at J, with 14 bases between. The CDR3 is made up of 15 amino acids. The CDR3 nucleotides read TGTGCCACCAGCCGGGCGGGGTTGCTCACAGATACGCAGTATTTT. This encodes CATSRAGLLTDTQYF. The whole variable domain, filled in from reference TRBV15 and TRBJ2-3, reads DAMVIQNPRYQVTQFGKPVTLSCSQTLNHNVMYWYQQKSSQAPKLLFHYYDKDFNNEADTPDNFQSRRPNTSFCFLDIRSPGLGDTAMYLCATSRAGLLTDTQYFGPGTRLTVL.

This sequence joins TRBV7-9 and TRBJ1-1; D is ambiguous. The CDR3 sequence is 14 residues long. Trimming stripped 5 bases from V and 0 bases from J, with 10 bases between. Germline V CDR1 and CDR2: SEHNR, FQNEAQ (reference sequence). CDR3 sequence (DNA): TGTGCCAGCAGCCGGGATGGCATGAACACTGAAGCTTTCTTT. Protein product: CASSRDGMNTEAFF.

This clone occurred a few times. CDR3 amino acids: CASSLGGTSDYNEQFF. Written as DNA, the CDR3 is TGTGCCAGCAGCTTAGGTGGGACTAGCGACTACAATGAGCAGTTCTTC. The J gene is TRBJ2-1, the V gene TRBV11-3; the match to TRBD2 covers 10 bases. The V and J ends lost 1 base and 3 bases, in that order; junction bases with no gene match: 3. Germline V CDR1 and CDR2: SGHNT, YENEEA. This CDR3 region has 16 residues.

The chain couples TRBV19 to TRBJ2-5, with 7 bases matching TRBD2. This CDR3 has 12 amino acids. The V gene end was trimmed by 11 bases and the J gene end by 3 bases; junction bases not matched to a gene: 6. The germline V gene encodes CDR1 LNHDA and CDR2 SQIVND (reference sequence). The CDR3 sequence is CAGGDLEETQYF. CDR3 DNA: TGTGCCGGGGGGGACCTCGAAGAGACCCAGTACTTC. Supplemented by reference TRBV19 and TRBJ2-5, the full variable domain reads DGGITQSPKYLFRKEGQNVTLSCEQNLNHDAMYWYRQDPGQGLRLIYYSQIVNDFQKGDIAEGYSVSREKKESFPLTVTSAQKNPTAFYLCAGGDLEETQYFGPGTRLLVL.

This sequence joins TRBV19 and TRBJ2-7, with TRBD1 as a possible D gene (6 bases). Germline loops: CDR1 LNHDA, CDR2 SQIVND (reference sequence). The CDR3 runs 13 residues. V lost 7 bases to trimming and J lost 3 bases, with 13 bases between them. CDR3 protein: CASNSGVGYEQYF. The CDR3 DNA is TGTGCCAGTAATTCAGGGGTCGGCTACGAGCAGTACTTC.

The V gene is TRBV14, the J gene TRBJ1-1; D is undetermined. The V end was cut by 4 bases, the J end by 3 bases, with 9 bases between. Germline V gene lookup returns CDR1 SGHDN and CDR2 FVKESK. The length of the CDR3 is 13 residues. In DNA form, the CDR3 reads TGTGCCAGCAGCCGTGGGGAGTACACTGAAGCTTTCTTT. Translating gives CASSRGEYTEAFF.

This clone showed up just once. J is TRBJ1-2 and V is TRBV7-8; 8 nucleotides agree with TRBD1. The V and J ends lost 0 bases and 1 base, in that order; junction bases with no gene match: 10. Germline V lookup: CDR1 SGHVS, CDR2 FQNEAQ. CDR3 length: 18 residues. This CDR3 reads CASSLAPGQGGSNYGYTF. CDR3 bases: TGTGCCAGCAGCTTAGCGCCAGGACAGGGTGGCAGTAACTATGGCTACACCTTC.